The 15 T cell receptor beta chains presented below share a single source sample, sequenced in a study of T cells in Graves' hyperthyroidism and ophthalmopathy. What was amplified from RNA transcripts were TCR beta CDR3 regions. In the first-round RT-PCR of the TCR CDR3, the HTBI primer set was used. In TCRdb, the multiplex PCR reads were re-called with MiXCR into one record per CDR3 protein. The repertoire holds about 740,000 distinct CDR3 sequences, with 13% to 15% as singletons. Sequencing used blood. The receptors shown here come from a woman under 30 with Graves' hyperthyroidism.

This clonotype was recorded many times. The chain couples TRBV11-3 to TRBJ2-1; D call uncertain. CDR1 SGHNT and CDR2 YENEEA come from the germline V gene. The CDR3 length is 16 residues. V was clipped by 0 bases and J by 2 bases, with 11 bases between them. CDR3: CASSLDGVRTYNEQFF. Here the CDR3 DNA reads TGTGCCAGCAGCTTAGACGGAGTTCGAACCTACAATGAGCAGTTCTTC.

The chain joins TRBV7-2 to TRBJ2-3; 12 bases fit TRBD2. With V trimmed by 3 bases and J by 5 bases, 3 bases remained unmatched. The CDR3 covers 15 residues. Germline V gives CDR1 SGHTA, CDR2 FQGNSA. This CDR3 is CASSLTSGRGDTQYF. CDR3 DNA sequence: TGTGCCAGCAGCTTGACTAGCGGGAGAGGAGATACGCAGTATTTT.

This clonotype was seen many times. This chain uses TRBV20-1 with TRBJ2-2; no firm D call. The V end lost 5 bases, the J end lost 3 bases, and 10 bases lay between the germline ends. The CDR3 is 13 amino acids. Germline values: CDR1 DFQATT, CDR2 SNEGSKA (reference sequence). The DNA for the CDR3 is TGCAGTGCTCTTCGCACAGACACCGGGGAGCTGTTTTTT. Residues: CSALRTDTGELFF.

The CDR3 reads CASSLRRGTDEKLFF. The CDR3 DNA reads as TGTGCCAGCAGCTTACGGAGAGGGACCGATGAAAAACTGTTTTTT. The chain has TRBV11-3 and TRBJ1-4, with D tentatively TRBD1 (5 bases). The CDR3 consists of 15 residues. V was cut by 2 bases and J by 6 bases, with 13 bases left in between. The germline V gene encodes CDR1 SGHNT and CDR2 YENEEA. Full variable domain (outside the CDR3, taken from reference TRBV11-3 and TRBJ1-4): EAGVVQSPRYKIIEKKQPVAFWCNPISGHNTLYWYLQNLGQGPELLIRYENEEAVDDSQLPKDRFSAERLKGVDSTLKIQPAELGDSAVYLCASSLRRGTDEKLFFGSGTQLSVL.

Only a few counts were recorded for this clonotype. The chain couples TRBV3-1 to TRBJ1-2; the D gene is possibly TRBD1 (6 bases). The CDR3 consists of 17 residues. Looked up from germline, CDR1 is LGHDT and CDR2 is YNNKEL (reference sequence). V gave up 0 bases and J gave up 3 bases, with 17 bases separating them. The CDR3 loop reads CASSQEYRDLADYGYTF. The DNA of the CDR3 is TGTGCCAGCAGCCAAGAATACAGGGATCTAGCGGACTATGGCTACACCTTC.

In this sample, this clonotype turned up many times. The chain is built from TRBV2 and TRBJ2-1; D is uncertain. Trimming cost V 3 bases and J 6 bases, with 9 bases left between them. The germline V gene encodes CDR1 SNHLY and CDR2 FYNNEI. The CDR3 length is 13 residues. CDR3 sequence: CASSDLKGNEQFF. The CDR3 DNA sequence: TGTGCCAGCAGTGATCTCAAAGGCAATGAGCAGTTCTTC.

This clonotype was observed at least ten times. The rearrangement joins TRBV28 to TRBJ1-2, with D maybe TRBD1 (5 bases). The CDR3 contains 13 residues. Germline V gene data show CDR1 as MDHEN and CDR2 as SYDVKM. With 6 bases removed from V and 3 bases from J, the gap between germline ends came to 11 bases. The CDR3 DNA reads as TGTGCCAGCAGGGAACAGGACGACTATGGCTACACCTTC. Its protein is CASREQDDYGYTF.

The rearrangement uses TRBV4-3 and TRBJ2-7; D is possibly TRBD1 or TRBD2 (5 bases each). Germline-derived CDR1 and CDR2 are LGHNA and YSLEER. CDR3 length: 15 residues. V gave up 3 bases and J gave up 2 bases, with 14 bases separating them. The CDR3 region is CASSQGPGPPYEQYF. In DNA form, the CDR3 reads TGCGCCAGCAGCCAGGGGCCGGGACCGCCCTACGAGCAGTACTTC.

This clonotype was recorded many times. The gene calls are TRBV7-3 and TRBJ2-3, with 10 bases that match TRBD1. Germline V gene lookup returns CDR1 SGHTA and CDR2 FQGTGA. V was clipped by 2 bases and J by 1 base; unmatched bases: 3. The CDR3 length is 16 residues. CDR3 nucleotides: TGTGCCAGCAGCTTATCCGGGACAGGGGGCACAGATACGCAGTATTTT. Its translation: CASSLSGTGGTDTQYF.

This clonotype was counted a few times. The gene calls are TRBV2 and TRBJ2-5; D not resolved. Germline CDR1 reads SNHLY; CDR2 reads FYNNEI. V dropped 7 bases and J dropped 10 bases, with 13 bases sitting between them. CDR3 length: 11 residues. The CDR3 is CASILAPFQYF. Here the CDR3 DNA reads TGTGCCAGCATCCTGGCCCCTTTCCAGTACTTC.

This clonotype was counted many times. The V gene is TRBV6-1, the J gene TRBJ2-2, with D maybe TRBD1 (6 bases). Germline V gene data show CDR1 as MNHNS and CDR2 as SASEGT. Trimming took off 6 bases at V and 6 bases at J, with 14 bases between the two ends. The length of the CDR3 is 14 residues. The CDR3 here is CASRDGTPPGELFF. In DNA form, the CDR3 reads TGTGCCAGCAGGGACGGGACACCGCCCGGGGAGCTGTTTTTT.

CDR3 loop: CSARAAVAVNLPGDTQYF. CDR3 bases: TGCAGTGCTAGAGCCGCGGTAGCGGTTAACCTACCGGGAGATACGCAGTATTTT. The genes are TRBV20-1 and TRBJ2-3; maybe TRBD2 (6 bases). The CDR3 has 18 residues. V was shortened by 1 base and J by 5 bases, with 25 bases between the two germline ends. The germline gives CDR1 DFQATT, CDR2 SNEGSKA (reference sequence).

The table lists this clonotype with a few counts. The chain joins TRBV29-1 to TRBJ2-5; D may be TRBD1 (5 bases). CDR3 length: 15 amino acids. Trimming took off 7 bases at V and 0 bases at J, with 18 bases between the two ends. The germline V gene has CDR1 SQVTM and CDR2 ANQGSEA. The CDR3 DNA reads TGCAGCGCTAAACTGACAGCCCTGTACCAAGAGACCCAGTACTTC. This gives the protein CSAKLTALYQETQYF.

Only one count was recorded for this clonotype. The V and J genes are TRBV29-1 and TRBJ1-2; no clear D. The CDR3 is 15 amino acids. CDR1 is SQVTM and CDR2 is ANQGSEA in the germline V gene. Between the trimmed V and J ends, which lost 0 bases and 4 bases, there was a span of 15 bases. Written as DNA, the CDR3 is TGCAGCGTTGAAGATCAAAAGTCGAGGGCCTATGGCTACACCTTC. It codes for CSVEDQKSRAYGYTF. Looking up the rest from reference TRBV29-1 and TRBJ1-2 gives the full variable domain: SAVISQKPSRDICQRGTSLTIQCQVDSQVTMMFWYRQQPGQSLTLIATANQGSEATYESGFVIDKFPISRPNLTFSTLTVSNMSPEDSSIYLCSVEDQKSRAYGYTFGSGTRLTVV.

V usage is TRBV4-1 and J usage is TRBJ1-2; 7 nucleotides match TRBD1. V gave up 0 bases and J gave up 8 bases; unmatched junction bases: 3. CDR1 MGHRA and CDR2 YSYEKL come from the germline V gene. This CDR3 comprises 13 residues. CDR3 bases: TGCGCCAGCAGCCAAGATAAACAGGGGGGCTACACCTTC. This sequence encodes CASSQDKQGGYTF.